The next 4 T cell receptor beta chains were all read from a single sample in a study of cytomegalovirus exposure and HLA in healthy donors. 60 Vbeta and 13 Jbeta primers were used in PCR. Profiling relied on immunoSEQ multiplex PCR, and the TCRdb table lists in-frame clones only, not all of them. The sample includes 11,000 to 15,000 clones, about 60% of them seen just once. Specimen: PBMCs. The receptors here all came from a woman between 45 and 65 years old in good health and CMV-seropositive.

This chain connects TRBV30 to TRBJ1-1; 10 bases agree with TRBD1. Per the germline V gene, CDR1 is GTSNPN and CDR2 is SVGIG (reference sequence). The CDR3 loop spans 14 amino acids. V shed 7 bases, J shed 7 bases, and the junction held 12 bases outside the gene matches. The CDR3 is CAFSPGQGTNEAFF. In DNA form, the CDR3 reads TGTGCCTTCAGCCCGGGACAGGGGACCAATGAAGCTTTCTTT.

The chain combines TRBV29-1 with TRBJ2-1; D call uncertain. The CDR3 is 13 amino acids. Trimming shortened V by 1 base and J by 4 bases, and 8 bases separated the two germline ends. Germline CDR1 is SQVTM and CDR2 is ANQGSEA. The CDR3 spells CSVEVARYNEQFF. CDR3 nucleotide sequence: TGCAGCGTTGAAGTCGCGAGGTACAATGAGCAGTTCTTC.

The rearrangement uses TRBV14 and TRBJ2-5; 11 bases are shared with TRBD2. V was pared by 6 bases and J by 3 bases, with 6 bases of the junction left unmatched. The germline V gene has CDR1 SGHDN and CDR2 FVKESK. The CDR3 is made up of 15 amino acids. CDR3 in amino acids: CASSPIAGGKETQYF. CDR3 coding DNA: TGTGCCAGCAGTCCTATAGCGGGAGGGAAAGAGACCCAGTACTTC.

CDR3 DNA sequence: TGTGCCAGTAGCTCAGAAATGAACACTGAAGCTTTCTTT. It codes for CASSSEMNTEAFF. The chain joins TRBV19 to TRBJ1-1; D is uncertain. The CDR3 has 13 residues. Trimming stripped 6 bases from V and 0 bases from J, with 8 bases between. The V gene's germline CDR1 is LNHDA and CDR2 SQIVND (reference sequence).